This T cell receptor (beta chain) was sequenced in a study of blood T cell repertoires in COVID-19. On the study more broadly: T cells, B-cell-depleted T cells, or PBMCs provided the cDNA or gDNA that served as material.

Germline values: CDR1 SGHNT, CDR2 YENEEA. The V and J ends lost 1 base and 4 bases respectively, with 12 bases between them. The CDR3 extends over 15 amino acids. In the original analysis: How many nucleated cells were present was estimated from reference gene primer amplification. The method was immunoSEQ multiplex PCR; TCRdb's version includes in-frame clones alone and lacks a portion of them. D and trimming come from the DNA, and the V and J calls and clone size come from that table. This table has about 310,000 clones, 87% appearing once. This clone was found once. The sequencing sample was made of peripheral blood. The origin of this receptor is a man aged 18-30 years with active or convalescent COVID-19. The chain links TRBV11-3 to TRBJ2-3; D is undetermined. In nucleotides, the CDR3 is TGTGCCAGCAGCTTAGTATCTACAGACCCAGATACGCAGTATTTT. Translation gives CASSLVSTDPDTQYF.